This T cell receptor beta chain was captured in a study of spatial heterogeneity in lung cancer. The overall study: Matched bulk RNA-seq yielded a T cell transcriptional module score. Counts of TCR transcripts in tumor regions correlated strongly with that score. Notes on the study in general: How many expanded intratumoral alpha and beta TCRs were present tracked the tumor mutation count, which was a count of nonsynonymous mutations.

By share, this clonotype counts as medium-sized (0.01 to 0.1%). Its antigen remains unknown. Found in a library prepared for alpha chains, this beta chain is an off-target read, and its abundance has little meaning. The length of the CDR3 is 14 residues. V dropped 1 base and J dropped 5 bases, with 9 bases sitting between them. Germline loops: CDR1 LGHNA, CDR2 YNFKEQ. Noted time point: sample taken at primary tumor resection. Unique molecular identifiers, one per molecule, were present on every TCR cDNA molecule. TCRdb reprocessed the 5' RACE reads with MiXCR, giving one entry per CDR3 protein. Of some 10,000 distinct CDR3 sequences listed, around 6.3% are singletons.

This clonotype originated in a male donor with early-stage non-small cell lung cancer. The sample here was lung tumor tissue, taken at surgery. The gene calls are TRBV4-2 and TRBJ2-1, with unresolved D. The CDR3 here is CASSQGLPHNEQFF. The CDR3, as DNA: TGTGCCAGCAGCCAAGGACTTCCTCACAATGAGCAGTTCTTC.